The 2 T cell receptor beta chains below come from one sample, sequenced in a study of blood T cell repertoires in COVID-19. Here immunoSEQ multiplex PCR was the method, and the copy in TCRdb shows in-frame clones only, minus some. The sample gives around 140,000 clones, around 87% of which show up once; about 5.7% is in the top ten. Source material: peripheral blood. These receptor sequences come from an elderly man with acute or convalescent COVID-19.

The gene calls are TRBV27 and TRBJ1-2; the match to TRBD1 covers 7 bases. Looked up from germline, CDR1 is MNHEY and CDR2 is SMNVEV (reference sequence). The CDR3 is 16 residues long. V lost 8 bases to trimming and J lost 4 bases; unmatched junction nucleotides: 16. CDR3 nucleotides: TGTGCCAGCGGACAGACAGGGTTTGTCCCCCTCTATGGCTACACCTTC. The encoded protein is CASGQTGFVPLYGYTF.

This chain joins TRBV2 and TRBJ1-1; D remains ambiguous. The length of the CDR3 is 14 residues. Trimming removed 7 bases at V and 5 bases at J, with 17 bases between. Germline V CDR1 and CDR2: SNHLY, FYNNEI. The CDR3 sequence: CASIPTAVGTEAFF. Here the CDR3 DNA reads TGTGCCAGCATCCCGACCGCGGTCGGGACTGAAGCTTTCTTT.